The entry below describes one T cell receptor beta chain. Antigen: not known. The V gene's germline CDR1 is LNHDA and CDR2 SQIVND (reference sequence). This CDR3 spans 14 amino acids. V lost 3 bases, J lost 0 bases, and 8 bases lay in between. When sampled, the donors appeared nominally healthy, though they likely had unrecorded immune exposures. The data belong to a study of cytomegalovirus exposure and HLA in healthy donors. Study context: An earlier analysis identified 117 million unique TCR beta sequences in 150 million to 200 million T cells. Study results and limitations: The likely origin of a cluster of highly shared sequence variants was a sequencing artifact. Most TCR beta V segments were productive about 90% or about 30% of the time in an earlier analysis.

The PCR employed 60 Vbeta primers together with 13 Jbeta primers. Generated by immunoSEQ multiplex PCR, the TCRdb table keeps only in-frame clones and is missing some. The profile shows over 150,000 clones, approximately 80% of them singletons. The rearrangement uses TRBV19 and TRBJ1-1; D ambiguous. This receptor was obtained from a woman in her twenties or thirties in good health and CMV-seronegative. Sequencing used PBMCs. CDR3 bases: TGTGCCAGTAGTATCGGACTCATGAACACTGAAGCTTTCTTT. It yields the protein CASSIGLMNTEAFF.